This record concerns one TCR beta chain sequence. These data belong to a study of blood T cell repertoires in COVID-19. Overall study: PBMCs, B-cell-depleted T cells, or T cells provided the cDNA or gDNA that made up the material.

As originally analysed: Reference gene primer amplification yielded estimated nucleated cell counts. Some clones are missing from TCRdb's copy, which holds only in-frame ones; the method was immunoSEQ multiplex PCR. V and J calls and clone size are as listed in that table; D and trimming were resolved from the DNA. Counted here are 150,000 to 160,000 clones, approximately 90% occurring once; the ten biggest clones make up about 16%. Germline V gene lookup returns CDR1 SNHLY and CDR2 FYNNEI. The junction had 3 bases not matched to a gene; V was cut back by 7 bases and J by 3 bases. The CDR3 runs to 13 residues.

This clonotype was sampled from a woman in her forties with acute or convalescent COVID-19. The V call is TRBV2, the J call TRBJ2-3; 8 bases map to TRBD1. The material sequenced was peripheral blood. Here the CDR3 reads CASKGQVTDTQYF. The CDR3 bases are TGTGCCAGCAAGGGACAGGTGACAGATACGCAGTATTTT.